What follows are 16 T cell receptor beta chains derived from one specimen sequenced in a study of identical twins. TCRdb re-analysed the 5' RACE reads in MiXCR, keeping a single row per CDR3 protein. This sample has roughly 350,000 distinct CDR3 sequences; roughly an eighth occur once, and the top ten carry just over 7%. The data also belong to a second study, concerning yellow fever vaccine responses in identical twins.

Material for sequencing was CD8+ T cells sorted from blood. These TCRs come from a woman aged 18 to 35 in good health.

The rearrangement joins TRBV13 to TRBJ2-2; 12 bases align to TRBD1. The CDR3 extends over 15 amino acids. V shed 7 bases and J 7 bases; nucleotides not matched to a gene: 7. Germline CDR1 reads PRHDT; CDR2 reads FYEKMQ (reference sequence). The CDR3 DNA reads as TGTGCCAGCAATCTGGGACAGGGGGCAGTCGGGGAGCTGTTTTTT. Its protein product is CASNLGQGAVGELFF.

This clonotype turned up a few times. The genes are TRBV7-9 and TRBJ2-7, with D unclear. The CDR3 covers 12 residues. With 3 bases removed from V and 7 bases from J, the gap between germline ends came to 10 bases. In germline, CDR1 is SEHNR, CDR2 FQNEAQ (reference sequence). The CDR3 DNA sequence: TGTGCCAGCAGCTTGGGTCTCAAGGAGCAGTACGTC. Encoded protein: CASSLGLKEQYV.

This clonotype was observed a few times. This CDR3 reads CASSVTGGAEETQYF. The CDR3 DNA follows: TGTGCCAGTAGCGTCACCGGAGGGGCCGAAGAGACCCAGTACTTC. The chain has TRBV19 and TRBJ2-5; TRBD2 might be the D (6 bases). The CDR3 length is 15 residues. V was trimmed by 6 bases and J by 3 bases, leaving 17 bases between them. Germline V gene data show CDR1 as LNHDA and CDR2 as SQIVND (reference sequence).

This clonotype was recorded a few times. No DNA is shown, since the ends of the CDR3 on it are uncertain; the CDR3 is the one TCRdb lists. The rearrangement uses TRBV21-1 and TRBJ2-7; whether TRBD1, the table's D call, matches the DNA was not checked. TRBV21-1 is tagged as a pseudogene. The CDR3 comprises 21 residues, both ends counted. The CDR3 is CASSKAWGGGASGTCAYEQYF.

This clonotype was seen more than once but under ten times. The chain recombines TRBV2 with TRBJ2-7; D might be TRBD2 (6 bases). The V gene's germline CDR1 is SNHLY and CDR2 FYNNEI. V gave up 3 bases and J gave up 6 bases, with 15 bases separating them. The CDR3 has 14 amino acids. The CDR3 region is CASSDTPLGGEQYF. The DNA of the CDR3 is TGTGCCAGCAGTGATACCCCCTTGGGGGGCGAGCAGTACTTC.

The J gene is TRBJ1-2, the V gene TRBV5-6; TRBD1 might be the D (6 bases). The CDR3 contains 16 residues. The V and J ends lost 0 bases and 2 bases respectively, with 14 bases between them. From germline, CDR1 is SGHDT and CDR2 YYEEEE. In nucleotides, the CDR3 is TGTGCCAGCAGCTTGGATTGGACAGACCGAAACTATGGCTACACCTTC. Protein sequence: CASSLDWTDRNYGYTF.

This clonotype was detected a few times. This sequence joins TRBV14 and TRBJ2-5, with D possibly being TRBD2 (5 bases). Trimming left V 1 base short and J 6 bases short, with 9 bases between. The CDR3 contains 13 residues. Germline CDR1 reads SGHDN; CDR2 reads FVKESK. The CDR3 here is CASSQVPGKTQYF. CDR3 DNA sequence: TGTGCCAGCAGCCAAGTTCCCGGGAAGACCCAGTACTTC.

Only a few counts were recorded for this clonotype. This sequence joins TRBV12-3 or TRBV12-4 and TRBJ2-3, with D maybe TRBD1 (5 bases). This CDR3 spans 12 amino acids. V was trimmed by 6 bases and J by 5 bases, leaving 9 bases between them. The CDR3 sequence: CASRSGLDTQYF. Here the CDR3 DNA reads TGTGCCAGCAGGTCAGGGCTAGATACGCAGTATTTT.

This clonotype was observed at least ten times. The chain combines TRBV15 with TRBJ1-5; 9 bases agree with TRBD1. The germline CDR1 and CDR2 sequences are LNHNV and YYDKDF (reference sequence). The length of the CDR3 is 14 residues. The V and J ends lost 6 bases and 7 bases, in that order; junction bases with no gene match: 7. In DNA, the CDR3 is TGTGCCACCAGTGAGTGGGACAGGGACCAGCCCCAGCATTTT. Translated, it gives CATSEWDRDQPQHF.

The chain couples TRBV27 to TRBJ1-5; D may be TRBD1 (6 bases). The germline V and J ends were trimmed by 9 bases and 6 bases, with 21 bases remaining between them. The CDR3 extends over 15 amino acids. Germline V gives CDR1 MNHEY, CDR2 SMNVEV (reference sequence). CDR3 DNA: TGTGCCAGTGCCCCAGGGACATTTGCAAGTCAGCCCCAGCATTTT. It yields the protein CASAPGTFASQPQHF.

The chain recombines TRBV9 with TRBJ2-3, with 8 bases that match TRBD2. The germline V gene has CDR1 SGDLS and CDR2 YYNGEE. After removal of 0 bases from V and 0 bases from J, the junction contained 9 bases not matched to a gene. The CDR3 sequence is 18 residues long. CDR3 coding DNA: TGTGCCAGCAGCGTAGACGGGCTAGCGGGCTTAAGCACAGATACGCAGTATTTT. Its translation is CASSVDGLAGLSTDTQYF.

This clonotype was observed a few times. This chain uses TRBV2 with TRBJ2-1; D unclear. CDR1 and CDR2 (germline): SNHLY, FYNNEI. Trimming pared 6 bases from V and 9 bases from J, leaving 12 bases between. The CDR3 runs 12 residues. CDR3 region: CASRAPRGEQFF. The CDR3 nucleotides read TGTGCCAGCAGAGCCCCACGCGGTGAGCAGTTCTTC.

This clonotype was observed a few times. The chain uses TRBV27 and TRBJ2-5, with 14 bases identical to TRBD2. CDR3 size: 22 residues. Looked up from germline, CDR1 is MNHEY and CDR2 is SMNVEV (reference sequence). Trimming at V came to 5 bases and at J to 5 bases, leaving 25 bases not matched to a gene. The chain's CDR3 is CASSLSIMPGLAGVGSMETQYF. DNA of the CDR3: TGTGCCAGCAGTCTGTCGATAATGCCGGGACTAGCGGGAGTTGGTTCCATGGAGACCCAGTACTTC.

This rearrangement joins TRBV11-2 to TRBJ2-1; 13 nucleotides align to TRBD2. V dropped 4 bases and J dropped 7; count of bases not matched to a gene: 10. Per the germline V gene, CDR1 is SGHAT and CDR2 is FQNNGV. The CDR3 has 17 residues. CDR3 sequence (DNA): TGTGCCAGCAGCTCCTATCAGACTAGCGGGAGGAGGAATGAGCAGTTCTTC. This sequence encodes CASSSYQTSGRRNEQFF. The full variable domain, with the rest looked up from reference TRBV11-2 and TRBJ2-1, is EAGVAQSPRYKIIEKRQSVAFWCNPISGHATLYWYQQILGQGPKLLIQFQNNGVVDDSQLPKDRFSAERLKGVDSTLKIQPAKLEDSAVYLCASSSYQTSGRRNEQFFGPGTRLTVL.

This chain connects TRBV27 to TRBJ2-1; no clear D gene. The CDR3 loop spans 15 amino acids. Trimming shortened V by 6 bases and J by 4 bases, and 16 bases separated the two germline ends. Germline CDR1 reads MNHEY; CDR2 reads SMNVEV (reference sequence). The CDR3 coding sequence is TGTGCCAGCAGCCGCTGGCTGACACCGTACAATGAGCAGTTCTTC. This sequence encodes CASSRWLTPYNEQFF.

A few counts support this clonotype. The V call is TRBV11-2, the J call TRBJ1-4; D is unclear. V lost 1 base, J lost 5 bases, and 5 bases lay in between. The CDR3 spans 13 residues. Per the germline V gene, CDR1 is SGHAT and CDR2 is FQNNGV. The CDR3 region has the DNA TGTGCCAGCAGCTTAGGAAGGAATGAAAAACTGTTTTTT. Translation: CASSLGRNEKLFF.